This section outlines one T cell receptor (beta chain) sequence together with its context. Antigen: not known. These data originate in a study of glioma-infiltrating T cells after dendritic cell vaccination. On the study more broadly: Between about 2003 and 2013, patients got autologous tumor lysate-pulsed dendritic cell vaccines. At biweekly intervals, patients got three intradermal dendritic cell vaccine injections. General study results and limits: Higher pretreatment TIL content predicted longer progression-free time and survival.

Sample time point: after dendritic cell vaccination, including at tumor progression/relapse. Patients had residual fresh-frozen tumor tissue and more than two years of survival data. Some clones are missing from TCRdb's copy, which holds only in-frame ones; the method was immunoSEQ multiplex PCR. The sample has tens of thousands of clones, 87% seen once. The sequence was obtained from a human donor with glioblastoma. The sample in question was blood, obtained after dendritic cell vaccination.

CDR3 DNA sequence: TGTGCCATCAGTGATGGGAGTATACACTACGAGCAGTACTTC. It translates to CAISDGSIHYEQYF. The chain carries TRBV10-3 and TRBJ2-5; D perhaps matches TRBD2 (5 bases). The better agreement between TRBJ2-7 and the DNA end casts doubt on the J call. CDR3 length equals 14 residues. Germline values: CDR1 ENHRY, CDR2 SYGVKD.